The next 12 T cell receptor beta chains were all read from a single sample in a study of tumor-infiltrating lymphocytes in primary liver carcinoma. Researchers generated TCR beta cDNA from around 0.55 ug of total RNA, relying on a constant-region primer. TCR beta libraries came from three nested multiplex PCR rounds using slightly modified ARM-PCR. The first two PCR rounds used TRBV1-TRBV30 forward primers with a C-beta reverse primer, about 10 cycles each. TCRdb itself ran the multiplex PCR reads through MiXCR, one entry per CDR3 protein. This table has around 71,000 distinct CDR3 sequences, 60% to 80% appearing once. Co-extraction of both nucleic acids (RNA and DNA) used about 17-31 mg of unsorted bulk tissue. The sequenced sample consisted of liver tumor tissue from sampling region 4. As for subset: tumor region T4, right-lateral pole. These receptors came from a woman aged 55 to 70 with primary liver carcinoma and hepatitis B virus infection.

With respect to this clonotype: A single base separates this from a much larger clone, so it may be a read error. V and J are TRBV28 and TRBJ2-3, with D uncertain. The germline V gene has CDR1 MDHEN and CDR2 SYDVKM. CDR3 length equals 12 residues. The CDR3 sequence: CVSSLLSDTQYF. The CDR3 DNA follows: TGTGTCAGCAGTTTACTCTCAGATACGCAGTATTTT.

Of note for this clonotype: A much larger clone lies one base from this, so it may be a read error. J is TRBJ1-2 and V is TRBV28, with TRBD1 as a possible D gene (6 bases). Germline assignment: CDR1 MDHEN and CDR2 SYDVKM. This CDR3 is 15 amino acids long. Trimming removed 6 bases at V and 7 bases at J, with 21 bases between. CDR3 residues: CASREGSGDVGGYTF. CDR3 nucleotides: TGTGCCAGCAGGGAGGGATCAGGGGATGTCGGTGGCTACACCTTC.

As to this clonotype: Being one base from a much bigger clone, this may be a read error. This chain uses TRBV7-2 with TRBJ1-5; D perhaps matches TRBD1 (6 bases). The CDR3 has 15 amino acids. CDR1 is SGHTA and CDR2 is FQGNSA in the germline V gene. Here the CDR3 reads CASTPGGSLNQPQLF. DNA of the CDR3: TGTGCCAGCACCCCGGGGGGCTCGCTCAATCAGCCCCAGCTTTTT.

In regard to this clonotype: Germline is not matched at one junction end, which may reflect a read error. J is TRBJ2-5 and V is TRBV12-3 or TRBV12-4; 9 bases match TRBD1. The CDR3 runs 15 residues. CDR3 DNA sequence: TGTGCCAGCAACGATGCCGGGACAGGGCAAGAGACCCGGTACTTC. Its protein is CASNDAGTGQETRYF.

Comment on this clonotype: Likely a read error: the CDR3 ends without its conserved phenylalanine or tryptophan. The chain carries TRBV18 and TRBJ2-7, with 9 bases that match TRBD2. The V segment lost 2 bases and the J segment 4 bases; nucleotides outside the gene matches: 6. The CDR3 has 15 residues. CDR1 and CDR2 from the germline V gene are KGHSH and LQKENI. CDR3 sequence reads: CASSPLAGVEYEQYS. For the CDR3, the DNA is TGTGCCAGCTCACCATTAGCGGGAGTGGAATACGAGCAGTACTCC.

On this clonotype: This may come from a read error, since a much larger clone is one base off. No conserved phenylalanine or tryptophan is present at the end of the CDR3, so a read error is the likely explanation. The V gene is TRBV5-1, the J gene TRBJ1-1; maybe TRBD1 (6 bases). Trimming pared 4 bases from V and 2 bases from J, leaving 15 bases between. The CDR3 loop spans 15 amino acids. CDR1 is SGHRS, CDR2 YFSETQ, per germline. This CDR3 reads CASSPLAGANTEAFS. The CDR3 coding sequence is TGCGCCAGCAGCCCCCTGGCGGGGGCTAACACTGAAGCTTTCTCT.

The chain carries TRBV4-2 and TRBJ2-1, with TRBD2 matching over 9 bases. Germline assignment: CDR1 LGHNA and CDR2 YNFKEQ. Losses at the gene ends were 0 bases for V and 7 bases for J; bases not matched to a gene: 13. The CDR3 length is 18 residues. The CDR3 region is CASSQEPRTSEGINEQFF. Written as DNA, the CDR3 is TGTGCCAGCAGCCAAGAGCCCCGGACTAGCGAGGGAATTAATGAGCAGTTCTTC.

As to this clonotype: One end of the junction does not line up with germline, which may come from a read error. The genes are TRBV11-1 and TRBJ2-3; 7 bases line up with TRBD2. Looked up from germline, CDR1 is SGHAT and CDR2 is FQDESV (reference sequence). CDR3 length: 14 amino acids. The CDR3 spells CASNSRQRAGESHF. CDR3 nucleotides: TGTGCCAGCAACTCAAGACAACGTGCGGGAGAGTCTCACTTT. The whole variable domain, remainder taken from reference TRBV11-1 and TRBJ2-3, is EAEVAQSPRYKITEKSQAVAFWCDPISGHATLYWYRQILGQGPELLVQFQDESVVDDSQLPKDRFSAERLKGVDSTLKIQPAELGDSAMYLCASNSRQRAGESHFGPGTRLTVL.

This clonotype was seen a handful of times. The chain joins TRBV11-3 to TRBJ2-2; 12 bases match TRBD2. This CDR3 has 16 amino acids. Germline trimming cut 4 bases from V and 9 bases from J; bases unmatched to any gene: 9. The germline CDR1 and CDR2 sequences are SGHNT and YENEEA. The CDR3 is CASSSSSGRAARELFF. For the CDR3, the DNA is TGTGCCAGCAGCTCTTCTAGCGGGAGGGCGGCCCGGGAGCTGTTTTTT.

This clonotype was observed at least ten times. The genes are TRBV6-5 and TRBJ2-1, with 8 bases matching TRBD1. Germline-derived CDR1 and CDR2 are MNHEY and SVGAGI. The CDR3 sequence is 15 residues long. V lost 6 bases to trimming and J lost 2 bases; unmatched junction nucleotides: 6. The CDR3 DNA reads as TGTGCCAGCAGCCAGGGACAGGACCCCTACAATGAGCAGTTCTTC. It encodes CASSQGQDPYNEQFF.

About this clonotype: At one of its ends the junction is not consistent with the germline gene, which may arise from a read error. The CDR3 bases are TGTGCCAGCAGCCTCGGGATACCGGAGGGATTCTATGGCAACACCTTC. Its translation: CASSLGIPEGFYGNTF. This chain joins TRBV11-2 and TRBJ1-2; D ambiguous. The CDR3 contains 16 residues. CDR1 is SGHAT and CDR2 is FQNNGV in the germline V gene.

This clonotype was recorded once. A single base separates this from a much larger clone, so it may be a read error. The genes are TRBV5-6 and TRBJ2-6, with 7 bases identical to TRBD2. The CDR3 has 18 residues. In germline, CDR1 is SGHDT, CDR2 YYEEEE. The junction had 11 bases not matched to a gene; V was cut back by 3 bases and J by 2 bases. The CDR3 nucleotides are TGTGCCAGCAGCTCGCAAGGCGGGAGTCTAACTGGGGCCAACGTCCTGACTTTC. Translating it yields CASSSQGGSLTGANVLTF.